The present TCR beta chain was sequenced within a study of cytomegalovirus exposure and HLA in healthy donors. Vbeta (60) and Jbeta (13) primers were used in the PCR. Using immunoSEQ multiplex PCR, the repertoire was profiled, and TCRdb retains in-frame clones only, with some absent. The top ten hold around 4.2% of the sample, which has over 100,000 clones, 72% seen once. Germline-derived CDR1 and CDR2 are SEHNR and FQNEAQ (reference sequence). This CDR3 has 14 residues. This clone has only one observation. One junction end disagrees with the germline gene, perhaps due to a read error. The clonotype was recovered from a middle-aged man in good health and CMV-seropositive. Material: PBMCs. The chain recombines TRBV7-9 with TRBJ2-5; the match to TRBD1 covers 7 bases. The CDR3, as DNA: TGTGCCAGCAGCCTAGCCCAGGGGGAAGAGACCCAGTACTTC. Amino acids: CASSLAQGEETQYF.